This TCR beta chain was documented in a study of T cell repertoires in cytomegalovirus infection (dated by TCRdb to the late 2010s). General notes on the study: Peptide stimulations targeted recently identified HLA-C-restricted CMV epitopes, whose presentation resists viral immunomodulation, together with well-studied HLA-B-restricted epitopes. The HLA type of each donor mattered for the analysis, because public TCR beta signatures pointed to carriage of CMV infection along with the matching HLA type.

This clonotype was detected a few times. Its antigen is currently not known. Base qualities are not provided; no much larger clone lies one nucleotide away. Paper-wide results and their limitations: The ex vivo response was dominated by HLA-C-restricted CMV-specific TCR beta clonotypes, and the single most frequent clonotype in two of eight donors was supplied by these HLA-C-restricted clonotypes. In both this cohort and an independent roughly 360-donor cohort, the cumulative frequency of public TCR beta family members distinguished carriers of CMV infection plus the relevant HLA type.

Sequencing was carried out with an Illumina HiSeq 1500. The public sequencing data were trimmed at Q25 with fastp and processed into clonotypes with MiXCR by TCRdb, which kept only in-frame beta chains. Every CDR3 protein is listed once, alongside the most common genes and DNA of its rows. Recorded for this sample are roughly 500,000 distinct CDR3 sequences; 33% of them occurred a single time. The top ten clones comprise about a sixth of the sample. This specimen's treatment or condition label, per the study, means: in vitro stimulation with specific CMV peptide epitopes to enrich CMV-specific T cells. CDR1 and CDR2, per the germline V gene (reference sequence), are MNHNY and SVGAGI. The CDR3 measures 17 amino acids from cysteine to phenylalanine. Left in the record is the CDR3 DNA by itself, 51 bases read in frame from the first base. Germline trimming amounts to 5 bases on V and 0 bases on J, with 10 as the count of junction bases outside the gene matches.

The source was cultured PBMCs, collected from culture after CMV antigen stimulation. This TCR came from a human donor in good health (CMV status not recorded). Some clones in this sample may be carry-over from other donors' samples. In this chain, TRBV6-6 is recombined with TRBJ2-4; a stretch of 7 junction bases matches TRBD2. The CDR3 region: CASSLLGGGEAKNIQYF. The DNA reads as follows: TGTGCCAGCAGTCTACTTGGGGGGGGGGAAGCCAAAAACATTCAGTACTTC.